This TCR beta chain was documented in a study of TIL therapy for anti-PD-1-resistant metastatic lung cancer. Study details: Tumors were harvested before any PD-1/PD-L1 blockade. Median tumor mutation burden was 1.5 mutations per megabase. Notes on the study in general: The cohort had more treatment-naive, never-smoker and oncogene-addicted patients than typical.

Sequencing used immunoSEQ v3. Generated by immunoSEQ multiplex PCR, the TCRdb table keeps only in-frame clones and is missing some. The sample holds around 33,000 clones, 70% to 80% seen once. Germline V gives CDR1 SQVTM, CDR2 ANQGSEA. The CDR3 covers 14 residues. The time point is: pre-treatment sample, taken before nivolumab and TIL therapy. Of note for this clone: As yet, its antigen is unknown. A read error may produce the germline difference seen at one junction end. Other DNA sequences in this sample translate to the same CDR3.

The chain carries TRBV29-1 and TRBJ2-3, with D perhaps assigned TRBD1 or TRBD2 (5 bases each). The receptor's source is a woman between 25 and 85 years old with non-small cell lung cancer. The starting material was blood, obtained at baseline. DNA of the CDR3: TGCGGGAGCGGCACGGCGGTCAGGGCAGACACGCAGTATTTT. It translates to CGSGTAVRADTQYF.